This T cell receptor beta chain was retrieved from a study of shared clonotypes between healthy human individuals. The V segment lost 3 bases and the J segment 2 bases; nucleotides outside the gene matches: 4. This CDR3 comprises 15 residues. Germline V gives CDR1 SGHTA, CDR2 FQGNSA. Assay used: immunoSEQ multiplex PCR; TCRdb lists only in-frame clones, some missing. The sample includes hundreds of thousands of clones, 60% to 80% of them seen just once. Points on this clone: Other DNA sequences in the same sample also yield this CDR3.

Sequencing was carried out using memory CD4+ T cells sorted from blood. The subset: CD45RA-negative fraction. The TCR comes from a woman under 40 in good health. The rearrangement uses TRBV7-2 and TRBJ1-2, with 9 bases lining up with TRBD1. The CDR3 reads CASSFPGQGNYGYTF. The CDR3 bases are TGTGCCAGCAGCTTCCCAGGACAGGGGAACTATGGCTACACCTTC.